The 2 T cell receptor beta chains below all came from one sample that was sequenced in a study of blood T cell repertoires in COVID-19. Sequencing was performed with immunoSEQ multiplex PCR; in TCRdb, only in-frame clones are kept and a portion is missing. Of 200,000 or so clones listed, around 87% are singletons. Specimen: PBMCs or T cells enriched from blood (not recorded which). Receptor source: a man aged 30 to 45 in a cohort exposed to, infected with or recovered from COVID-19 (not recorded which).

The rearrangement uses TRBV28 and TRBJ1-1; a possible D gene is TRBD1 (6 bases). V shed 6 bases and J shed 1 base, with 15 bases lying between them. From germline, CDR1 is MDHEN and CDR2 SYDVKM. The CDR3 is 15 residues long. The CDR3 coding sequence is TGTGCCAGCAGGGGGAACAGGGACCGGAACACTGAAGCTTTCTTT. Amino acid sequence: CASRGNRDRNTEAFF.

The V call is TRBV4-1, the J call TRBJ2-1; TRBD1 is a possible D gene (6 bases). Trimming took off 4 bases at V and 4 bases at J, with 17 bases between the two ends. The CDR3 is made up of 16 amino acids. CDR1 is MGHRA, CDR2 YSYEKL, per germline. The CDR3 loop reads CASSRPGARIYNEQFF. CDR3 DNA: TGCGCCAGCAGCCGTCCAGGGGCGCGTATATACAATGAGCAGTTCTTC.